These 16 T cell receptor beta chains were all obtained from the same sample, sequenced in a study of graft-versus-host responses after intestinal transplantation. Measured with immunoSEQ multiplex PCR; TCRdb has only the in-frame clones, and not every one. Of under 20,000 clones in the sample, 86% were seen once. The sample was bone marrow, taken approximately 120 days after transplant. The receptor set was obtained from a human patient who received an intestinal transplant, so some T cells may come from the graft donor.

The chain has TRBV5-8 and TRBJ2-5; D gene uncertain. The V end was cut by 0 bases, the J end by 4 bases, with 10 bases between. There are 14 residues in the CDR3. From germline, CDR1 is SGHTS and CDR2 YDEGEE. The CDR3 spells CASSLEGRRETQYF. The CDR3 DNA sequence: TGTGCCAGCAGCTTGGAGGGTAGAAGAGAGACCCAGTACTTC.

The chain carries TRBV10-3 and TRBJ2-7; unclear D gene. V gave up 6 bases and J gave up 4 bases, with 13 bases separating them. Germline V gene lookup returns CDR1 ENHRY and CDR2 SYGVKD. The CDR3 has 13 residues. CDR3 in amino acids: CAISLNWGYEQYF. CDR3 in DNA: TGTGCCATCAGCCTGAATTGGGGTTACGAGCAGTACTTC.

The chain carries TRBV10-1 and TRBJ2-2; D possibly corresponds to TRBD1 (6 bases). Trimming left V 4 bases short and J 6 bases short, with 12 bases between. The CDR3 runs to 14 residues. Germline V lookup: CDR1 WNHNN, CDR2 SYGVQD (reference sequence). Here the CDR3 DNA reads TGCGCCAGCAGTGGGGGGCTAGAGGCCGGGGAGCTGTTTTTT. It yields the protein CASSGGLEAGELFF.

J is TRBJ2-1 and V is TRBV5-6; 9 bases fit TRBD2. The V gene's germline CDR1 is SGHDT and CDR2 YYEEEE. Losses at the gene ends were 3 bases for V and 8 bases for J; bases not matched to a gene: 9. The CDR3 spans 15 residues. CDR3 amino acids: CASSSLAGDYDEQFF. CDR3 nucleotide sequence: TGTGCCAGCAGCTCGTTAGCGGGAGATTACGATGAGCAGTTCTTC.

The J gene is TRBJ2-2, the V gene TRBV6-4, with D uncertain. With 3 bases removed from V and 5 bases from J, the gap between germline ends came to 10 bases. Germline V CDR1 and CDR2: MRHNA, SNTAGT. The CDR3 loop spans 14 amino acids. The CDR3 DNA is TGTGCCAGCAGTGAGGGATACGGAACCGGGGAGCTGTTTTTT. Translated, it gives CASSEGYGTGELFF.

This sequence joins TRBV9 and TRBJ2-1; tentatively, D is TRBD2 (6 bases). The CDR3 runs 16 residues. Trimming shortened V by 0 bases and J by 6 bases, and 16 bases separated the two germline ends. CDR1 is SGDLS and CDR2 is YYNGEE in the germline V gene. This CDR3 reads CASSVGGGTPRNEQFF. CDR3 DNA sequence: TGTGCCAGCAGCGTAGGGGGCGGGACCCCCCGCAATGAGCAGTTCTTC.

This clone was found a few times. CDR3 bases: TGTGCCAGCAGTAACACCGGGGAGCTGTTTTTT. Protein product: CASSNTGELFF. The chain has TRBV27 and TRBJ2-2; D unresolved. Germline V gene data show CDR1 as MNHEY and CDR2 as SMNVEV (reference sequence). With 5 bases removed from V and 2 bases from J, the gap between germline ends came to 0 bases. The length of the CDR3 is 11 residues.

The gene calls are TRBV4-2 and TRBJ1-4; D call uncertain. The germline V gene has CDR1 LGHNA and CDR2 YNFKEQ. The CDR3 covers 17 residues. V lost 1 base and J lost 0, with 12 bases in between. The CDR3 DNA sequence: TGTGCCAGCAGCCAAGGCTCTTTCTTATCAACTAATGAAAAACTGTTTTTT. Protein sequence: CASSQGSFLSTNEKLFF.

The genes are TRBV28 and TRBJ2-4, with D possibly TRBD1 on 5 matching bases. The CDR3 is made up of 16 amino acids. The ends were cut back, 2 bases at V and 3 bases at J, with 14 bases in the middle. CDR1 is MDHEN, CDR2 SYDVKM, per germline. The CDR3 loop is CASSLTQGADKNIQYF. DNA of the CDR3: TGTGCCAGCAGTTTAACTCAGGGTGCGGACAAAAACATTCAGTACTTC.

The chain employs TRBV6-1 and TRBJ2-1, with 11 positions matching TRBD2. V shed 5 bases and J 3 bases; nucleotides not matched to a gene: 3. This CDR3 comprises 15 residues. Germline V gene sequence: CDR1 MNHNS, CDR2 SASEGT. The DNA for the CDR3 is TGTGCCAGCAGTTCACTAGCGGGGGACTACAATGAGCAGTTCTTC. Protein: CASSSLAGDYNEQFF.

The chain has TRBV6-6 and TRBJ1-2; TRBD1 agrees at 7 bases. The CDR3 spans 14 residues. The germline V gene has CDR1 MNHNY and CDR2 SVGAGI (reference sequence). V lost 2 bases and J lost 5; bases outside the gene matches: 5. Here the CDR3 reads CASSYKGGAYGYTF. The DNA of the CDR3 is TGTGCCAGCAGTTACAAAGGGGGCGCGTATGGCTACACCTTC.

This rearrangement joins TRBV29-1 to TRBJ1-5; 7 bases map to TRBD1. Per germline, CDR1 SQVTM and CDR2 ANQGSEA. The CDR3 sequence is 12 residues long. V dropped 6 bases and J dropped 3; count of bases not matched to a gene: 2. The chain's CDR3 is CSVGQVNQPQHF. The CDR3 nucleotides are TGCAGCGTCGGACAGGTCAATCAGCCCCAGCATTTT.

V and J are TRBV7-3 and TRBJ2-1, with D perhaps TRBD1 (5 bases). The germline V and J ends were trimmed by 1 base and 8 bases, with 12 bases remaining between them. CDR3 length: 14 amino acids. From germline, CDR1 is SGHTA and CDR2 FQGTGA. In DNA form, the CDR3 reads TGTGCCAGCAGCTTAAAGTCAGGGCAAGATGAGCAGTTCTTC. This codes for CASSLKSGQDEQFF.

CDR3 in amino acids: CASSPPYPFYEQYF. CDR3 DNA sequence: TGTGCCAGCAGCCCCCCCTACCCTTTCTACGAGCAGTACTTC. The chain recombines TRBV4-2 with TRBJ2-7; no reliable D call. Germline V gene lookup returns CDR1 LGHNA and CDR2 YNFKEQ. The CDR3 runs to 14 residues. Trimming took off 4 bases at V and 3 bases at J, with 13 bases between the two ends.

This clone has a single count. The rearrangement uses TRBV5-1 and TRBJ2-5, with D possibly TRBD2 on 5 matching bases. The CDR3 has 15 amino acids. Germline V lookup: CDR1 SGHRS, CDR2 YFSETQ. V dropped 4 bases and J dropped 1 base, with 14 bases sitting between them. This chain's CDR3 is CASSPPMSGQETQYF. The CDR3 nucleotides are TGCGCCAGCAGCCCCCCTATGAGCGGCCAAGAGACCCAGTACTTC. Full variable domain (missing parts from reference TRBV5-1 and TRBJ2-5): KAGVTQTPRYLIKTRGQQVTLSCSPISGHRSVSWYQQTPGQGLQFLFEYFSETQRNKGNFPGRFSGRQFSNSRSEMNVSTLELGDSALYLCASSPPMSGQETQYFGPGTRLLVL.

The CDR3 spells CASTGEGWHQPQHF. CDR3 DNA: TGTGCCAGTACTGGGGAGGGTTGGCATCAGCCCCAGCATTTT. The rearrangement joins TRBV19 to TRBJ1-5; D gene unclear. The CDR3 has 14 amino acids. CDR1 and CDR2 from the germline V gene are LNHDA and SQIVND (reference sequence). V lost 7 bases, J lost 5 bases, and 15 bases lay in between.